Included here is one T cell receptor beta chain sequence, with context. Its antigen is unidentified. The CDR3 length is 15 residues. The V gene's germline CDR1 is SGHVS and CDR2 FQNEAQ. Unmatched junction bases numbered 5, after V lost 5 bases and J lost 3 bases. The data were obtained in a study of T cells in narcolepsy. Sequencing used immunoSEQ multiplex PCR; TCRdb keeps in-frame clones, though not all of them. Counted here are 27,000 or so clones, around nine tenths occurring once; the ten biggest clones make up 0.95% to 1.2%. Findings of the study overall: HCRT-specific and TRIB2-specific autoreactive clonotypes appeared among same-patient CSF and blood CD4+ clonotypes.

This sequence joins TRBV7-8 and TRBJ2-5; 11 nucleotides match TRBD2. The sequencing input was CD45RA- memory CD4+ T cells from PBMCs. This clonotype originated in a human donor with narcolepsy. For the CDR3, the DNA is TGTGCCAGCAGCCGTAGCGGGGGGGAAAAAGAGACCCAGTACTTC. Translated, it gives CASSRSGGEKETQYF. The full variable domain, rest sourced from reference TRBV7-8 and TRBJ2-5, is GAGVSQSPRYKVAKRGQDVALRCDPISGHVSLFWYQQALGQGPEFLTYFQNEAQLDKSGLPSDRFFAERPEGSVSTLKIQRTQQEDSAVYLCASSRSGGEKETQYFGPGTRLLVL.